A selection of T cell receptor beta chains follows, all from one sample in a study of blood T cell repertoires in COVID-19. Clones were read by immunoSEQ multiplex PCR, and TCRdb kept only the in-frame ones, dropping some. The sample holds roughly 190,000 clones, about 77% seen once. Sequenced input: PBMCs or T cells enriched from blood (not recorded which). The receptors derive from a woman in her 50s with acute COVID-19. CDR3s include the opening cysteine and the closing phenylalanine or tryptophan. The D gene is left open where the match is weak. Clone size is shown for a subset of rows, as once, few, many or a class of expanded clone.

J gene,D gene,clone size,V gene,CDR3 protein,CDR3 DNA
TRBJ1-2,NA,few,TRBV14,CASSQVVGGYGYTF,TGTGCCAGCAGCCAAGTTGTAGGGGGATATGGCTACACCTTC
TRBJ1-2,TRBD1,NA,TRBV3-1/TRBV3-2,CASSDSDRGQGYTF,TGTGCCAGCAGCGACAGTGACAGGGGGCAAGGCTACACCTTC
TRBJ2-1,NA,NA,TRBV19,CASSIGSGFSYNEQFF,TGTGCCAGTAGTATAGGGTCAGGGTTTTCCTACAATGAGCAGTTCTTC
TRBJ2-2,NA,NA,TRBV5-1,CASHLGGMTGELFF,TGCGCCAGCCACCTAGGGGGAATGACCGGGGAGCTGTTTTTT
TRBJ1-5,NA,many,TRBV28,CASSSRTTSNQPQHF,TGTGCCAGCAGTTCCCGCACTACGAGCAATCAGCCCCAGCATTTT
TRBJ2-1,TRBD2,NA,TRBV29-1,CSVEAEGPGTSGGSSYNEQFF,TGCAGCGTTGAAGCCGAAGGTCCCGGGACTAGCGGGGGGAGCTCCTACAATGAGCAGTTCTTC
TRBJ1-1,NA,few,TRBV29-1,CSVGEGGFTEAFF,TGCAGCGTTGGGGAGGGAGGATTTACTGAAGCTTTCTTT
TRBJ2-3,TRBD2,NA,TRBV5-1,CASSQGGGGRGDTQYF,TGCGCCAGCAGCCAGGGTGGGGGAGGGAGAGGAGATACGCAGTATTTT
TRBJ1-2,NA,once,TRBV7-9,CASSSAPVPFGEPYGYTF,TGTGCCAGCAGCTCCGCCCCGGTGCCTTTCGGGGAACCCTATGGCTACACCTTC
TRBJ1-1,TRBD1,once,TRBV30,CAWSDYRGGRKWYTEAFF,TGTGCCTGGAGCGATTACAGGGGAGGTCGAAAATGGTACACTGAAGCTTTCTTT
TRBJ1-2,NA,NA,TRBV4-2,CASSLTYGGGAEGYTF,TGTGCCAGCAGCCTTACCTATGGGGGGGGCGCGGAAGGCTACACCTTC
TRBJ2-3,NA,NA,TRBV5-6,CASSQTGSPTDTQYF,TGTGCCAGCAGCCAGACAGGATCCCCCACAGATACGCAGTATTTT
TRBJ1-2,NA,NA,TRBV28,CASSSGQLYGYTF,TGTGCCAGCAGTAGTGGACAGCTCTATGGCTACACCTTC
TRBJ1-5,TRBD1,NA,TRBV28,CASRRDRVPFQPQHF,TGTGCCAGCAGAAGGGACAGGGTTCCTTTCCAGCCCCAGCATTTT
TRBJ2-3,NA,NA,TRBV29-1,CSVEAGADTQYF,TGCAGCGTTGAAGCAGGGGCAGATACGCAGTATTTT
TRBJ2-2,NA,NA,TRBV4-2,CASSQADGDTGELFF,TGTGCCAGCAGCCAAGCCGACGGGGACACCGGGGAGCTGTTTTTT
TRBJ1-2,TRBD1,NA,TRBV10-2,CASSDRQGHSYTF,TGCGCCAGCAGCGATAGACAGGGGCATAGCTACACCTTC
TRBJ1-3,NA,NA,TRBV6-5,CASTGGSGNTIYF,TGTGCCAGCACGGGGGGGTCTGGAAACACCATATATTTT
TRBJ1-5,NA,few,TRBV6-5,CASSSQTGSGQPQHF,TGTGCCAGCAGTTCCCAAACAGGGTCCGGGCAGCCCCAGCATTTT
TRBJ1-5,TRBD1,few,TRBV3-1/TRBV3-2,CASSRQKGAGDQPQHF,TGTGCCAGCAGCCGACAAAAGGGGGCAGGGGATCAGCCCCAGCATTTT
TRBJ1-5,NA,NA,TRBV28,CASSLSKGHSNQPQHF,TGTGCCAGCAGTTTGAGTAAGGGACATAGCAATCAGCCCCAGCATTTT